This TCR beta chain was profiled in a study of blood T cells in healthy people across ages. There are 15 residues in the CDR3. The J segment lost 4 bases and the V segment lost 7 bases, leaving 15 bases of the junction unmatched. Per the germline V gene, CDR1 is SQVTM and CDR2 is ANQGSEA. This clonotype was detected ten times or more. As yet, its antigen is unknown. Alongside a J-beta primer mix, a sample-barcoded 5' primer served in a second PCR lasting roughly 6 to 11 cycles. A single record per CDR3 protein comes from TCRdb applying MiXCR to the 5' RACE reads. The sample has about 590,000 distinct CDR3 sequences, about 30% seen once. Regarding the study as a whole: Long-lived donors had more naive CD4+ cells and higher diversity than aged donors. The percentage of naive T cells correlated strongly with TCR beta diversity.

Each donor gave 9.5 to 10 milliliters of peripheral blood. With each sample, at least 5.5 micrograms of total RNA were extracted. This TCR was sampled from a woman of 80 years or more in good health. The rearrangement joins TRBV29-1 to TRBJ1-2; 7 bases are shared with TRBD1. Sequencing used blood. CDR3 coding DNA: TGCAGCGACCAAACGGACCGGGACAGCTTCTATGGCTACACCTTC. This codes for CSDQTDRDSFYGYTF.